This T cell receptor (beta chain) was documented in a study of blood T cell repertoires in COVID-19. Data came from immunoSEQ multiplex PCR; TCRdb stores just in-frame clones and leaves some out. Of about 220,000 clones in the sample, around 87% were seen once. The V gene's germline CDR1 is LGHNA and CDR2 YSLEER. CDR3 size: 16 residues. Trimming removed 4 bases from V and 1 base from J; junction bases left unmatched: 8. The rearrangement joins TRBV4-3 to TRBJ2-3; TRBD1 matches 7 bases. The material sequenced was PBMCs or T cells enriched from blood (not recorded which). This receptor was identified in a man aged 25-40 years who had been exposed to COVID-19. In DNA, the CDR3 is TGCGCCAGCAGCCTCTCGGGACAGTTTGGCACAGATACGCAGTATTTT. Its translation is CASSLSGQFGTDTQYF.